The entry that follows covers one T cell receptor (beta chain) sequence. The antigen it binds to is not known. Within one base of it there is no much larger clone, and no base qualities were kept. The data are from a study of blood T cells in healthy people across ages (dated by TCRdb to the mid-2010s). Study-level background: Template switching captured roughly one uniquely barcoded TCR beta cDNA molecule per two T cells in model experiments. Age-related changes in TCR beta repertoire diversity were measured in the study by deep sequencing normalized with unique cDNA molecular identifiers. The donors were split into four age groups: young (average 16 years), middle-aged (about 40), aged (roughly 68) and long-lived (approximately 80). Donors of different ages were randomly distributed across sequencing lanes to avoid experimental bias. The study analyzed two additional independent replicas of 1 million unique cDNA reads from the same blood draw for two donors, one aged 18 to 30 and one aged 80 or older. Findings and caveats that apply to the study as a whole: The CMV infection status of donors was not known, potentially confounding age-related changes in expanded clonotypes. Since profiling was done on bulk unsorted PBMCs, naive and antigen-experienced compartments could not be conclusively compared. Estimates of total diversity based on one million sequenced T cells were considered lower bounds and underestimates. Compared with the aged group, more naive CD4+ T cells, fewer expanded clones and increased TCR diversity were shown by the long-lived group, suggesting age selection. A strong correlation was found between observed TCR beta diversity and the percentage of naive T cells measured by flow cytometry. As age increased, observed TCR beta diversity per million T cells dropped in a roughly linear way, and a significant reduction was already evident by age roughly 40.

Library prep was done by 5' RACE. Sequenced on an Illumina HiSeq 2500. A second about 6 to 11 cycle PCR used a sample-barcoded 5' primer and a J-beta primer mix. A template-switch 5' adaptor carrying 12 random nucleotides introduced a unique molecular identifier onto each TCR beta cDNA molecule. Each sample yielded at least 3 million CDR3-containing paired-end reads. All of the RNA was converted into first-strand cDNA using the Mint cDNA synthesis kit, with a TRBC-specific oligonucleotide serving as the primer. Following uracil-DNA glycosylase treatment, all cDNA underwent a first 18-cycle PCR with the universal primers M1SS and BC2_uni_R. The source study handled its data this way. Normalization of each sample was performed by random selection of 1 million high-quality reads, each carrying a distinct molecular identifier. Reads sharing molecular identifiers were discarded rather than binned into consensus sequences. MiTCR, run with a Q25 quality threshold and the strictest error-elimination algorithm, handled CDR3 identification, clonotype clustering and error correction. A nonparametric unseen species model with Euler transformation was used to estimate lower-bound total TCR beta diversity. The public reads were quality trimmed at Q25 with fastp and then assembled into clones with MiXCR by TCRdb, keeping productive beta chains. Merged by CDR3 protein, the rows form single entries marked with the most common genes and DNA. TCRdb, rather than the study authors, made the V and J calls. The sample data list about 780,000 distinct CDR3 sequences, and around 45% of these were observed just once. The ten largest clones add up to 15% to 20% of the sample.

The germline V gene specifies SGHNT as CDR1 and YENEEA as CDR2. Measured from the cysteine to the phenylalanine, the CDR3 is 13 residues long. Only CDR3 DNA is held: 39 bases, read in frame from base 1. V has 4 bases trimmed and J has 8 bases trimmed; junction bases matching no gene number 5. Donors were 35 to 40 systemically healthy Caucasian individuals from Russia aged roughly 6 to 100 years. Roughly 11 milliliters of peripheral blood were drawn from each donor into EDTA-treated Vacutainer tubes. PBMCs were isolated by Ficoll-Paque density-gradient centrifugation, with at least 7 million obtained per sample. Trizol reagent was used to extract total RNA from PBMCs, with at least 5 micrograms per sample. For every donor, an aliquot of PBMCs went through flow cytometry to measure the percentages of naive CD45RAhigh/CD27high T cells.

The V and J segments used are TRBV11-3 and TRBJ2-1; TRBD2 fits 7 bases in the junction. The origin of this receptor is a man older than 75 in good health. Sequenced sample: blood. This receptor carries the CDR3 CASSWEGRYEQFF. The sequenced DNA: TGTGCCAGCAGCTGGGAGGGTCGCTATGAGCAGTTCTTC.